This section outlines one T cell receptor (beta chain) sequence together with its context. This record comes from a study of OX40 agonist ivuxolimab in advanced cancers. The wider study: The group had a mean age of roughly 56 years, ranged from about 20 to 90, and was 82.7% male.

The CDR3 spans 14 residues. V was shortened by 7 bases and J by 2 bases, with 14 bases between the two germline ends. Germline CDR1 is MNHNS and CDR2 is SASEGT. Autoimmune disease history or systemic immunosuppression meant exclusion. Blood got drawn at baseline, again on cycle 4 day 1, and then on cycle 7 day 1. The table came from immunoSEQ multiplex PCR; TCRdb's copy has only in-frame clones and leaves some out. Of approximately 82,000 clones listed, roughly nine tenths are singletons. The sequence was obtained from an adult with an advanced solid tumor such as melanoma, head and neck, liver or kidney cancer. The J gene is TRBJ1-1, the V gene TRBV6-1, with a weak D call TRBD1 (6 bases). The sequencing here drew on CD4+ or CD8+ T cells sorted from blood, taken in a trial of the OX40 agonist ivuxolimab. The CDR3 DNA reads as TGTGCCAGCAACCCACCAGGGGCTAACACTGAAGCTTTCTTT. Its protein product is CASNPPGANTEAFF.